One and the same sample provided the 27 T cell receptor beta chains below, sequenced in a study of blood T cell repertoires in COVID-19. Here immunoSEQ multiplex PCR was the method, and the copy in TCRdb shows in-frame clones only, minus some. This repertoire shows under 40,000 clones, roughly 89% found once; its top ten account for roughly 1.6%. Sequencing was carried out using peripheral blood. The receptor set was obtained from a man between 60 and 75 years old with active COVID-19.

This clone appeared once. The rearrangement links TRBV6-1 to TRBJ1-3; D not certain. The CDR3 length is 16 residues. Looked up from germline, CDR1 is MNHNS and CDR2 is SASEGT. The ends were cut back, 2 bases at V and 2 bases at J, with 13 bases in the middle. The CDR3 DNA follows: TGTGCCAGCAGTGAATTCGAGGTGAGGGCTGGAAACACCATATATTTT. Amino acid sequence: CASSEFEVRAGNTIYF.

The J gene is TRBJ1-4, the V gene TRBV9; D remains unclear. Germline values: CDR1 SGDLS, CDR2 YYNGEE. This CDR3 has 13 amino acids. V was trimmed by 0 bases and J by 4 bases, leaving 4 bases between them. DNA of the CDR3: TGTGCCAGCAGCGTAGACAGTAATGAAAAACTGTTTTTT. It encodes CASSVDSNEKLFF.

V gene TRBV19 combines with J gene TRBJ1-2, with 10 bases aligning to TRBD1. V lost 10 bases to trimming and J lost 5 bases; unmatched junction nucleotides: 4. Per germline, CDR1 LNHDA and CDR2 SQIVND (reference sequence). The CDR3 is made up of 12 amino acids. The CDR3 sequence is CATEGQGYGYTF. The DNA for the CDR3 is TGTGCCACCGAGGGACAGGGGTATGGCTACACCTTC.

This clone showed up just a few times. This chain joins TRBV3-1 (or the pseudogene TRBV3-2) and TRBJ1-2; the match to TRBD1 covers 7 bases. From germline, CDR1 is LGHDT and CDR2 YNNKEL (reference sequence). After removal of 4 bases from V and 8 bases from J, the junction contained 16 bases not matched to a gene. The CDR3 runs to 16 residues. The CDR3 DNA sequence: TGTGCCAGCAGCCGAGTGCCGGGACAGCATCTTCTCGGCTACACCTTC. Translation gives CASSRVPGQHLLGYTF.

The CDR3 loop is CASSEAGSRDRGRTNEKLFF. CDR3 in DNA: TGTGCCAGCAGTGAAGCGGGGTCCCGGGACAGGGGCCGCACTAATGAAAAACTGTTTTTT. The chain has TRBV6-1 and TRBJ1-4; TRBD1 agrees at 10 bases. Per germline, CDR1 MNHNS and CDR2 SASEGT. CDR3 length equals 20 residues. V was pared by 0 bases and J by 2 bases, with 12 bases of the junction left unmatched.

The chain couples TRBV27 to TRBJ2-2; D possibly corresponds to TRBD2 (6 bases). The CDR3 runs to 16 residues. V dropped 5 bases and J dropped 6 bases, with 19 bases sitting between them. Germline V gene sequence: CDR1 MNHEY, CDR2 SMNVEV (reference sequence). The CDR3 region has the DNA TGTGCCAGCAGTAACCCGGGACTCGAGGCATCCGGGGAGCTGTTTTTT. Translating gives CASSNPGLEASGELFF.

The chain carries TRBV2 and TRBJ2-3; TRBD2 matches 10 bases. This CDR3 has 14 residues. The germline V gene has CDR1 SNHLY and CDR2 FYNNEI. After removal of 8 bases from V and 3 bases from J, the junction contained 5 bases not matched to a gene. CDR3: CASPGTSVTDTQYF. As DNA, the CDR3 is TGTGCCAGCCCCGGGACTAGCGTGACAGATACGCAGTATTTT. The variable domain in full, completed from reference TRBV2 and TRBJ2-3, reads EPEVTQTPSHQVTQMGQEVILRCVPISNHLYFYWYRQILGQKVEFLVSFYNNEISEKSEIFDDQFSVERPDGSNFTLKIRSTKLEDSAMYFCASPGTSVTDTQYFGPGTRLTVL.

The V call is TRBV30, the J call TRBJ1-2; TRBD1 aligns across 8 bases. J gave up 8 bases and V 3 bases, and 11 bases lay outside the gene matches. The CDR3 length is 14 residues. The V gene's germline CDR1 is GTSNPN and CDR2 SVGIG (reference sequence). CDR3 region: CAWRDRAPRRGYTF. DNA for the CDR3: TGTGCCTGGAGGGACAGGGCCCCCCGACGGGGCTACACCTTC.

The rearrangement links TRBV5-1 to TRBJ2-1, with 9 bases that match TRBD1. The CDR3 totals 14 residues. After removal of 3 bases from V and 7 bases from J, the junction contained 5 bases not matched to a gene. Germline lookup yields CDR1 SGHRS and CDR2 YFSETQ. CDR3 DNA: TGCGCCAGCAGCTCTGGACAGGGGTGGAATGAGCAGTTCTTC. This sequence encodes CASSSGQGWNEQFF.

The sample holds one count of this clone. The chain joins TRBV6-5 to TRBJ2-4; 7 positions match TRBD2. The CDR3 is made up of 15 amino acids. CDR1 is MNHEY, CDR2 SVGAGI, per germline. V gave up 2 bases and J gave up 9 bases; unmatched junction bases: 10. The CDR3 DNA sequence: TGTGCCAGCAGTTACCTTGGGGCCCGCGGGGGCATTCAGTACTTC. This codes for CASSYLGARGGIQYF.

The chain is built from TRBV3-1 (or the pseudogene TRBV3-2) and TRBJ2-7; 10 bases fit TRBD2. The CDR3 covers 13 residues. Losses at the gene ends were 9 bases for V and 3 bases for J; bases not matched to a gene: 5. Germline-derived CDR1 and CDR2 are LGHDT and YNNKEL (reference sequence). CDR3 nucleotide sequence: TGTGCCAGTTCTAGCGGGGGTGGCTACGAGCAGTACTTC. Amino acid sequence: CASSSGGGYEQYF.

As DNA, the CDR3 is TGTGCCAGTAGTGGCCGAACAGGGGGAGATTCTTCCCTCCACTTT. It yields the protein CASSGRTGGDSSLHF. This rearrangement joins TRBV19 to TRBJ1-6; 8 nucleotides match TRBD1. Per the germline V gene, CDR1 is LNHDA and CDR2 is SQIVND (reference sequence). The CDR3 consists of 15 residues. V lost 5 bases and J lost 14; bases outside the gene matches: 14.

The chain employs TRBV12-3 or TRBV12-4 and TRBJ1-5; D call uncertain. This CDR3 comprises 12 residues. The V end lost 6 bases, the J end lost 6 bases, and 9 bases lay between the germline ends. The CDR3 DNA reads as TGTGCCAGCAGCCCCTCCGGTCAGCCCCAGCATTTT. This gives the protein CASSPSGQPQHF.

The chain joins TRBV24-1 to TRBJ2-6; TRBD1 aligns across 9 bases. Germline trimming cut 4 bases from V and 4 bases from J; bases unmatched to any gene: 7. This CDR3 comprises 17 residues. Germline-derived CDR1 and CDR2 are KGHDR and SFDVKD. CDR3 coding DNA: TGTGCCACCAGTGAGGGACAGGGTACACCCGGGGCCAACGTCCTGACTTTC. It yields the protein CATSEGQGTPGANVLTF.

V usage is TRBV3-1 (or the pseudogene TRBV3-2) and J usage is TRBJ2-5; 16 nucleotides line up with TRBD2. Trimming at V came to 7 bases and at J to 5 bases, leaving 10 bases not matched to a gene. CDR3 length: 17 residues. Germline V gene data show CDR1 as LGHDT and CDR2 as YNNKEL (reference sequence). The CDR3 nucleotides are TGTGCCAGCACCCCCCCGGGACTAGCGGGGGGGCCTGAGACCCAGTACTTC. Protein sequence: CASTPPGLAGGPETQYF.

The V and J genes are TRBV10-2 and TRBJ1-5; possible D gene TRBD1, 5 bases. The germline CDR1 and CDR2 sequences are WSHSY and SAAADI. This CDR3 region has 14 residues. Trimming took 8 bases from V and 4 from J, leaving 15 bases between them. This CDR3 reads CASATGAENQPQHF. The CDR3 nucleotides are TGCGCCAGCGCTACAGGAGCAGAAAATCAGCCCCAGCATTTT.

The V and J genes are TRBV25-1 and TRBJ2-2, with 8 bases fitting TRBD1. Trimming cost V 1 base and J 8 bases; bases outside gene matches: 3. In germline, CDR1 is MGHDK, CDR2 SYGVNS. The CDR3 spans 14 residues. In nucleotides, the CDR3 is TGTGCCAGCAGTGAATGGACAGGGAAGGGGGAGCTGTTTTTT. Its protein is CASSEWTGKGELFF.

V is TRBV4-3 and J is TRBJ1-2, with 8 bases matching TRBD1. Germline CDR1 reads LGHNA; CDR2 reads YSLEER. The junction had 2 bases not matched to a gene; V was cut back by 1 base and J by 13 bases. The CDR3 is 11 amino acids. This CDR3 is CASSQGQGFTF. The CDR3 DNA reads as TGCGCCAGCAGCCAAGGACAGGGGTTCACCTTC.

This clone has only one observation. The rearrangement links TRBV20-1 to TRBJ1-2; 8 bases fit TRBD1. Germline CDR1 is DFQATT and CDR2 is SNEGSKA (reference sequence). This CDR3 has 13 residues. The ends lost 3 bases at V and 8 bases at J; junction bases unmatched: 8. CDR3 amino acids: CSASTQGAKGYTF. CDR3 DNA sequence: TGCAGTGCTAGTACCCAGGGGGCAAAAGGCTACACCTTC.

The DNA for the CDR3 is TGTGCCAGTAGTCCCAGGGGGCGAACTGAAGCTTTCTTT. Encoded protein: CASSPRGRTEAFF. V usage is TRBV19 and J usage is TRBJ1-1; 8 nucleotides match TRBD1. The length of the CDR3 is 13 residues. V lost 5 bases and J lost 5; bases outside the gene matches: 4. Looked up from germline, CDR1 is LNHDA and CDR2 is SQIVND (reference sequence).

This clone was seen once. The chain combines TRBV7-6 with TRBJ2-1, with 9 nucleotides matching TRBD1. Trimming at V came to 4 bases and at J to 3 bases, leaving 4 bases not matched to a gene. CDR1 SGHVS and CDR2 FNYEAQ come from the germline V gene. CDR3 length: 15 amino acids. The CDR3 loop is CASSSTGGLYNEQFF. The DNA for the CDR3 is TGTGCCAGCAGCTCTACAGGGGGCCTCTACAATGAGCAGTTCTTC.

The chain combines TRBV5-6 with TRBJ1-2, with TRBD1 matching over 8 bases. Germline CDR1 and CDR2: SGHDT and YYEEEE. CDR3 length equals 14 residues. V dropped 4 bases and J dropped 7; count of bases not matched to a gene: 9. DNA of the CDR3: TGTGCCAGCAGCACGACAGGGGCGCTTGGTGGCTACACCTTC. Translated, it gives CASSTTGALGGYTF.

The chain employs TRBV11-2 and TRBJ1-2; D is unclear. Deletions cut 0 bases from V and 8 bases from J, with 10 bases between. CDR1 is SGHAT, CDR2 FQNNGV, per germline. This CDR3 is built from 13 residues. CDR3 amino acids: CASSLDLTWGYTF. For the CDR3, the DNA is TGTGCCAGCAGCTTAGATCTAACGTGGGGCTACACCTTC.

This chain's CDR3 is CASSQLPGQGFQYF. CDR3 bases: TGTGCCAGCAGCCAACTACCGGGACAAGGGTTCCAGTACTTC. V and J are TRBV5-6 and TRBJ2-7, with D possibly matching TRBD1 (6 bases). CDR3 length: 14 amino acids. CDR1 and CDR2 (germline): SGHDT, YYEEEE. Deletions cut 4 bases from V and 10 bases from J, with 21 bases between.

In its sample, this clone was seen a few times. The rearrangement uses TRBV4-2 and TRBJ2-1, with D possibly TRBD1 on 5 matching bases. CDR3 size: 12 residues. Germline CDR1 is LGHNA and CDR2 is YNFKEQ. Trimming cost V 8 bases and J 4 bases, with 9 bases left between them. The CDR3 bases are TGTGCCAGCGGACGACAGTACAATGAGCAGTTCTTC. Protein product: CASGRQYNEQFF.

In DNA, the CDR3 is TGTGCCAGCAGCAGCCCCTGGGGGCCGAGAGCCTACGAGCAGTACTTC. Encoded protein: CASSSPWGPRAYEQYF. The chain joins TRBV7-6 to TRBJ2-7; tentatively, D is TRBD1 (6 bases). CDR3 length equals 16 residues. The V end lost 5 bases, the J end lost 2 bases, and 19 bases lay between the germline ends. Looked up from germline, CDR1 is SGHVS and CDR2 is FNYEAQ.

This clone is a singleton in its sample. V is TRBV5-5 and J is TRBJ2-5; 9 bases are a match to TRBD2. Germline values: CDR1 SGHKS, CDR2 YYEKEE (reference sequence). This CDR3 contains 17 residues. Germline trimming cut 3 bases from V and 4 bases from J; bases unmatched to any gene: 13. In DNA, the CDR3 is TGTGCCAGCAGCTCCCCGGCCAATAGCGGGGGTGGAGAGACCCAGTACTTC. It is translated as CASSSPANSGGGETQYF.